Below, 22 T cell receptor beta chains from the same sample are listed, as sequenced in a study of CD4 and CD8 cells across lung adenocarcinoma regions. One entry per CDR3 protein, called by TCRdb with MiXCR from the PCR reads. Of 15,000 to 20,000 distinct CDR3 sequences in the sample, 45% to 50% were seen once. The sample comprised CD8+ T cells from the margin of a lung tumor. The receptors were sampled from a male donor with lung adenocarcinoma. The CD4 and CD8 labels of this study may be unreliable.

The CDR3 DNA sequence: TGTGCCAGCAGTTTACGCCAGGGCGGTGCCTACAATGAGCAGTTCTTC. Its translation is CASSLRQGGAYNEQFF. This chain connects TRBV12-3 or TRBV12-4 to TRBJ2-1; maybe TRBD1 (5 bases). Trimming removed 2 bases from V and 2 bases from J, with 13 bases in between. The CDR3 runs 16 residues.

The chain employs TRBV10-3 and TRBJ2-5, with TRBD2 identical over 8 bases. The J call is in doubt because the DNA end fits TRBJ2-7 better. Germline V lookup: CDR1 ENHRY, CDR2 SYGVKD. This CDR3 has 15 residues. The CDR3 nucleotides read TGTGCCATCAGTGTGTCGGGGAAGCGGGAGTACGAGCAGTACTTC. It encodes CAISVSGKREYEQYF.

This clonotype was detected only a few times. The chain employs TRBV11-2 and TRBJ2-2; D might be TRBD2 (6 bases). Germline CDR1 is SGHAT and CDR2 is FQNNGV. V was pared by 2 bases and J by 1 base, with 14 bases between. The CDR3 is 17 residues long. The CDR3 loop reads CASSLKPGLKNTGELFF. The CDR3 DNA reads TGTGCCAGCAGCTTAAAACCGGGACTTAAGAACACCGGGGAGCTGTTTTTT.

This clonotype was seen repeatedly, ten times or more. The chain has TRBV7-2 and TRBJ2-1; no reliable D call. The end of the DNA fits TRBJ2-5 better, so the J call may be wrong. This CDR3 is built from 11 residues. The V gene's germline CDR1 is SGHTA and CDR2 FQGNSA. DNA for the CDR3: TGTGCCAGCAGCTTATTGGAGACCCAGTACTTC. Its translation: CASSLLETQYF.

The sample holds a few counts of this clonotype. The V and J genes are TRBV5-1 and TRBJ2-1; 7 bases are shared with TRBD2. The end of the DNA fits TRBJ2-7 better, so the J call may be wrong. Germline V gene sequence: CDR1 SGHRS, CDR2 YFSETQ. The CDR3 sequence is 12 residues long. CDR3 amino acids: CASSLAGGEQYF. The CDR3 coding sequence is TGCGCCAGCAGCTTGGCGGGGGGCGAGCAGTACTTC.

A few counts support this clonotype. This chain links TRBV6-1 with TRBJ2-3; D remains unclear. The CDR3 length is 13 residues. Germline V gene sequence: CDR1 MNHNS, CDR2 SASEGT. V was clipped by 4 bases and J by 7 bases, with 12 bases between them. CDR3: CASSARPGHTQYF. The CDR3 DNA sequence: TGTGCCAGCAGTGCCCGCCCCGGTCATACGCAGTATTTT.

The gene calls are TRBV9 and TRBJ2-7; 12 nucleotides match TRBD2. This CDR3 has 16 residues. Germline CDR1 is SGDLS and CDR2 is YYNGEE. J was trimmed by 0 bases and V by 4 bases; bases with no gene match: 5. The CDR3 here is CASSLTSGSLSYEQYF. For the CDR3, the DNA is TGTGCCAGCAGCCTGACTAGCGGGAGCCTCTCCTACGAGCAGTACTTC.

The chain recombines TRBV27 with TRBJ2-5; tentatively, D is TRBD2 (5 bases). Trimming cost V 6 bases and J 1 base, with 12 bases left between them. Germline V gene data show CDR1 as MNHEY and CDR2 as SMNVEV (reference sequence). This CDR3 region has 14 residues. CDR3 DNA sequence: TGTGCCAGCAGCGACGCTGGACTCCAAGAGACCCAGTACTTC. Protein product: CASSDAGLQETQYF.

This clonotype was seen only a few times. CDR3 sequence reads: CASSLTGGYTDTQYF. In DNA, the CDR3 is TGTGCCAGCAGCCTAACAGGGGGCTACACAGATACGCAGTATTTT. This rearrangement joins TRBV7-2 to TRBJ2-3; 9 bases agree with TRBD1. Losses at the gene ends were 5 bases for V and 2 bases for J; bases not matched to a gene: 5. The CDR3 is made up of 15 amino acids. Per germline, CDR1 SGHTA and CDR2 FQGNSA.

The rearrangement uses TRBV6-1 and TRBJ2-1; D is unresolved. Trimming pared 4 bases from V and 3 bases from J, leaving 7 bases between. The CDR3 is 13 amino acids. The germline gives CDR1 MNHNS, CDR2 SASEGT. Here the CDR3 DNA reads TGTGCCAGCAGTGGGCGAATCTACAATGAGCAGTTCTTC. Translation: CASSGRIYNEQFF.

This clonotype came up many times. The V call is TRBV6-1, the J call TRBJ2-1; 14 nucleotides agree with TRBD2. The J call may be faulty, since TRBJ2-7 better matches the DNA end. The CDR3 has 17 amino acids. The germline CDR1 and CDR2 sequences are MNHNS and SASEGT. The CDR3 DNA sequence: TGTGCCAGCAGTGAGGCCCAGTGGACTAGCGGGGGGCGAGAGCAGTACTTC. Amino acids: CASSEAQWTSGGREQYF.

This clonotype was counted once. The chain employs TRBV27 and TRBJ2-5; 10 bases line up with TRBD2. The assigned J gene may be wrong: the sequence end matches TRBJ2-7 better. CDR1 is MNHEY and CDR2 is SMNVEV in the germline V gene (reference sequence). The CDR3 extends over 14 amino acids. CDR3 loop: CASSPGLARGEQYF. The CDR3 nucleotides read TGTGCCAGCAGCCCGGGACTAGCGAGGGGCGAGCAGTACTTC.

This clonotype occurred a few times. The gene calls are TRBV11-3 and TRBJ2-6; 7 bases are a match to TRBD2. Trimming removed 5 bases from V and 0 bases from J; junction bases left unmatched: 4. The CDR3 runs 16 residues. In germline, CDR1 is SGHNT, CDR2 YENEEA. The CDR3 region is CASSGGDGSGANVLTF. The CDR3 DNA reads as TGTGCCAGCAGCGGGGGGGATGGCTCTGGGGCCAACGTCCTGACTTTC.

This clonotype was detected ten times or more. The genes are TRBV6-1 and TRBJ2-5, with TRBD1 as a possible D gene (8 bases). This CDR3 is built from 19 residues. Germline CDR1 reads MNHNS; CDR2 reads SASEGT. The germline V and J ends were trimmed by 8 bases and 5 bases, with 33 bases remaining between them. The CDR3, as DNA: TGTGCCAGCGGGGGGGGGGGGCAGGGGGCACGTCTGTGGGGCGAGACCCAGTACTTC. Its protein is CASGGGGQGARLWGETQYF.

This sequence joins TRBV6-1 and TRBJ2-5, with D possibly called TRBD1 or TRBD2 (7 bases each). The germline gives CDR1 MNHNS, CDR2 SASEGT. This CDR3 is 16 amino acids long. The V gene lost 6 bases and the J gene lost 3 bases, with 20 bases spanning the gap. CDR3 sequence (DNA): TGTGCCAGCAGGGGGGGAGGGGGCGGAGTCAAAGAGACCCAGTACTTC. This sequence encodes CASRGGGGGVKETQYF.

This chain links TRBV10-2 with TRBJ2-5; 10 bases agree with TRBD2. The J call may be in error: the DNA end matches TRBJ2-7 better. Germline lookup yields CDR1 WSHSY and CDR2 SAAADI. The CDR3 has 16 residues. The CDR3 DNA reads TGCGCCAGCAGTGAAGGCCCCCCGCTAGCGGGAGCCGAGCAGTACGTC. Translated: CASSEGPPLAGAEQYV.

The J gene is TRBJ2-3, the V gene TRBV10-3; 10 bases map to TRBD1. V gave up 5 bases and J gave up 3 bases; unmatched junction bases: 5. CDR1 and CDR2 from the germline V gene are ENHRY and SYGVKD. The CDR3 runs to 15 residues. The CDR3 reads CAISTGQGTTDTQYF. The CDR3, as DNA: TGTGCCATCAGTACGGGACAGGGGACAACAGATACGCAGTATTTT.

This clonotype was seen only a few times. The gene calls are TRBV14 and TRBJ2-2, with 8 bases matching TRBD2. CDR3 length: 13 amino acids. The V gene's germline CDR1 is SGHDN and CDR2 FVKESK. The junction had 3 bases not matched to a gene; V was cut back by 8 bases and J by 4 bases. The CDR3 sequence: CASREGRTGELFF. As DNA, the CDR3 is TGTGCCAGCCGGGAGGGCCGCACCGGGGAGCTGTTTTTT. The full variable domain, rest sourced from reference TRBV14 and TRBJ2-2, is EAGVTQFPSHSVIEKGQTVTLRCDPISGHDNLYWYRRVMGKEIKFLLHFVKESKQDESGMPNNRFLAERTGGTYSTLKVQPAELEDSGVYFCASREGRTGELFFGEGSRLTVL.

This clonotype was observed many times. V usage is TRBV6-5 and J usage is TRBJ1-2; the D gene is possibly TRBD1 (5 bases). V lost 4 bases and J 13 bases, leaving 19 bases between the germline ends. Germline V gene data show CDR1 as MNHEY and CDR2 as SVGAGI. This CDR3 is 13 amino acids long. CDR3 in DNA: TGTGCCAGCAGTTCTCGAGACGGGGCGGTGGCCACCTTC. It specifies CASSSRDGAVATF.

V and J are TRBV6-1 and TRBJ1-6; D is perhaps TRBD1 (5 bases). In germline, CDR1 is MNHNS, CDR2 SASEGT. The length of the CDR3 is 12 residues. Trimming shortened V by 6 bases and J by 14 bases, and 14 bases separated the two germline ends. Here the CDR3 reads CASSFVSGALHF. The CDR3 DNA reads as TGTGCCAGCAGCTTCGTATCGGGGGCCCTCCACTTT.

With regard to this clonotype: Germline is not matched at one junction end, which may reflect a read error. The rearrangement links TRBV6-1 to TRBJ2-3; possible D gene TRBD1, 6 bases. CDR1 MNHNS and CDR2 SASEGT come from the germline V gene. The CDR3 loop spans 16 amino acids. The CDR3 DNA reads TGTGCCAGCAGTGGGTGGGGGCAAATTGCCAAAGATACGCAGTATTTC. Its protein product is CASSGWGQIAKDTQYF.

This sequence joins TRBV10-3 and TRBJ2-5; 8 bases line up with TRBD2. J gave up 11 bases and V 2 bases, and 19 bases lay outside the gene matches. CDR1 is ENHRY and CDR2 is SYGVKD in the germline V gene. The CDR3 sequence is 17 residues long. The CDR3 region is CAISEAPGGGNADTQYF. In DNA, the CDR3 is TGTGCCATCAGTGAGGCGCCCGGGGGGGGTAATGCAGATACGCAGTACTTC.